This T cell receptor (beta chain) was identified in a study of cytomegalovirus exposure and HLA in healthy donors. Trimming pared 5 bases from V and 0 bases from J, leaving 10 bases between. The CDR3 is made up of 15 amino acids. Germline assignment: CDR1 MDHEN and CDR2 SYDVKM. In the PCR, 60 Vbeta and 13 Jbeta primers were used. Using immunoSEQ multiplex PCR, the repertoire was profiled, and TCRdb retains in-frame clones only, with some absent. Here the sample spans 95,000 to 150,000 clones, approximately 87% being singletons. The genes are TRBV28 and TRBJ1-4; D perhaps matches TRBD1 (6 bases). The sequencing sample was made of PBMCs. This clonotype was obtained from a man between 18 and 29 years old in good health and CMV-seropositive. CDR3 DNA: TGTGCCAGCAGTCTCGGACAGACAACTAATGAAAAACTGTTTTTT. Amino acids: CASSLGQTTNEKLFF.